Given below is one TCR beta chain in context. In germline, CDR1 is SGHDT, CDR2 YYEEEE. This CDR3 comprises 15 residues. Blood samples, whole and unsorted for T cells, yielded the isolated total RNA. From its re-call of the 5' RACE reads, TCRdb lists each CDR3 protein once, without DNA. The sample's table shows some 210,000 distinct CDR3 sequences. The data stem from a study of monozygotic twins with inflammatory bowel disease. The sequenced material came from blood. This receptor was obtained from a human donor with ulcerative colitis or Crohn's disease, or a healthy co-twin of an affected twin (not recorded which). The genes are TRBV5-6 and TRBJ2-5; the D call of TRBD2 rests on TCRdb alone, since no DNA is present to check it. CDR3: CASSFIGAEQETQYF.